These T cell receptor beta chains were read from a single sample in a study of T-cell memory formation after mild COVID-19. TCRdb reprocessed the 5' RACE reads via MiXCR and lists one record per CDR3 protein. Of roughly 600,000 distinct CDR3 sequences listed, under 20% are singletons. Sequenced: PBMCs or a T cell subset sorted from them (not recorded which). The receptors originated from an adult woman who had mild COVID-19 (a few samples of this study predate the infection). Cell type and time point are not known. Both conserved end residues are part of each CDR3. A D gene is named only where the DNA matches it firmly. Clone size is given for some rows only: seen once, a few or many times, or a class if the clone is expanded.

CDR3 protein	CDR3 DNA	D gene	V gene	J gene	clone size
CASSSRTGWAAFF	TGTGCCAGCAGCTCCAGGACGGGGTGGGCAGCTTTCTTT	.	TRBV7-2	TRBJ1-1	few
CASSLGTVETQYF	TGTGCCAGCAGCCTTGGGACGGTGGAGACCCAGTACTTC	.	TRBV7-2	TRBJ2-5	.
CASSHARSAGNTIYF	TGTGCCAGTAGTCACGCACGTTCTGCTGGAAACACCATATATTTT	.	TRBV19	TRBJ1-3	once
CASGSSGSYEQFF	TGTGCCAGCGGCTCTAGCGGGAGTTATGAGCAGTTCTTC	TRBD2	TRBV7-8	TRBJ2-1	.
CAISPGTESYEQYF	TGTGCCATCAGCCCCGGGACAGAAAGCTACGAGCAGTACTTC	TRBD1	TRBV10-3	TRBJ2-7	.
CSVAASVVEGTASEQYF	TGCAGCGTTGCAGCGTCCGTGGTGGAGGGAACAGCGTCCGAGCAGTACTTC	.	TRBV29-1	TRBJ2-7	.
CASSLASQGYEQYF	TGTGCCAGCAGCTTAGCCTCCCAGGGCTACGAGCAGTACTTC	.	TRBV11-3	TRBJ2-7	.
CSARTLGGPQSGYTF	TGCAGTGCTAGAACCCTAGGGGGGCCCCAATCCGGCTACACCTTC	.	TRBV20-1	TRBJ1-2	few
CASIYRGREKTQYF	TGTGCCAGCATCTACAGGGGGCGGGAGAAGACCCAGTACTTC	TRBD1	TRBV6-1	TRBJ2-5	.
CASSPRGTDNSPLHF	TGTGCCAGCTCACCACGGGGGACCGATAATTCACCCCTCCACTTT	.	TRBV18	TRBJ1-6	few
CASSRGGSNSYNEQFF	TGTGCCAGCAGCCGAGGCGGGAGCAACTCCTACAATGAGCAGTTCTTC	TRBD2	TRBV4-2	TRBJ2-1	few
CATSDPTGVGETQYF	TGTGCCACCAGTGATCCGACGGGGGTCGGGGAGACCCAGTACTTC	.	TRBV24-1	TRBJ2-5	few